This T cell receptor beta chain came from a study of T cell responses to AZD1222 COVID-19 vaccine. Assay used: immunoSEQ multiplex PCR; TCRdb lists only in-frame clones, some missing. The data hold about 150,000 clones, with 90% observed a single time. With respect to this clone: The antigen remains unidentified.

Whole-study findings and limits: Repertoires were collected only later (after the peak T cell response had occurred). Nearly half of spike-specific TCRs reportedly go after variant regions that carry no mutations.

The V gene's germline CDR1 is SGHRS and CDR2 YFSETQ. This CDR3 region has 16 residues. Trimming left V 4 bases short and J 4 bases short, with 21 bases between. This clonotype originated in an adult in good health. V is TRBV5-1 and J is TRBJ2-7; D is perhaps TRBD1 (5 bases). The sequenced sample was peripheral blood, obtained on day 0 of AZD1222 vaccination. The CDR3 protein is CASSPKGPPISYEQYF. CDR3 nucleotide sequence: TGCGCCAGCAGCCCGAAGGGGCCCCCCATCTCATACGAGCAGTACTTC. The entire variable domain, with the rest obtained from reference TRBV5-1 and TRBJ2-7, is as follows: KAGVTQTPRYLIKTRGQQVTLSCSPISGHRSVSWYQQTPGQGLQFLFEYFSETQRNKGNFPGRFSGRQFSNSRSEMNVSTLELGDSALYLCASSPKGPPISYEQYFGPGTRLTVT.